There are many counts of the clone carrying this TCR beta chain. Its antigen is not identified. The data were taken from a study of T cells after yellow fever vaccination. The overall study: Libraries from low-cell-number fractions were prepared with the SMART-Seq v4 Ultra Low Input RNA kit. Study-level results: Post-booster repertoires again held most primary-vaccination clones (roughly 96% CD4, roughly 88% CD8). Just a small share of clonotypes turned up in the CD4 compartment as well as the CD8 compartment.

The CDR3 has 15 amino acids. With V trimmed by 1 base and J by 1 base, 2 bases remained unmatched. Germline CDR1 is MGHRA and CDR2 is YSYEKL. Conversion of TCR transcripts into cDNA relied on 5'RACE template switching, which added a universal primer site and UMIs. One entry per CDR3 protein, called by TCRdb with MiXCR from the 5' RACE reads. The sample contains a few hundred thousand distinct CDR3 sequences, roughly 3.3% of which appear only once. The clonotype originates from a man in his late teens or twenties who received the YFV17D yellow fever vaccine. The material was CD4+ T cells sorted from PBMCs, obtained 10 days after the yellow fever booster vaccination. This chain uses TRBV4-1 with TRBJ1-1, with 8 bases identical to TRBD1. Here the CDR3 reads CASSQAGQGNTEAFF. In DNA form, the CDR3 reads TGCGCCAGCAGCCAAGCCGGACAGGGGAACACTGAAGCTTTCTTT.